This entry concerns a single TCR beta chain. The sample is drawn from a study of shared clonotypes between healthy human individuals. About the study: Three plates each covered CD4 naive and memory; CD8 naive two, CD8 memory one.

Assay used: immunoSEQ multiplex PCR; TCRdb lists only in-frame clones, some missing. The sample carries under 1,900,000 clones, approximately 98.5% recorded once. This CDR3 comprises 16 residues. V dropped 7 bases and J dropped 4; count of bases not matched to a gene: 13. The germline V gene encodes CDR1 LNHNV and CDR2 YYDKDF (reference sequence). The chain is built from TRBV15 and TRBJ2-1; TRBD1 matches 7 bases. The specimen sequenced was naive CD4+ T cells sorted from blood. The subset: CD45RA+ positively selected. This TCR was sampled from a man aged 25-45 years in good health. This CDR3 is CATKYFDGQEYNEQFF. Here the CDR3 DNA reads TGTGCCACCAAATATTTTGATGGACAGGAGTACAATGAGCAGTTCTTC.